Each of the 6 T cell receptor beta chains below was sequenced from the same sample in a study of patients and donors after allogeneic stem cell transplantation. TCRdb passed the RT-PCR reads through MiXCR, listing each CDR3 protein once. The sample lists hundreds of thousands of distinct CDR3 sequences; 38% were seen once. Sequenced sample: blood, either unsorted or a sorted T cell fraction (not recorded which). These receptors came from a human donor who was either an allogeneic HSCT recipient or a stem cell or donor lymphocyte infusion donor (not recorded which). It is not recorded whose cells these are; they may come from a transplant donor.

The sample holds a few counts of this clonotype. The chain links TRBV20-1 to TRBJ2-7; D is tentatively TRBD1 or TRBD2 (5 bases each). V was shortened by 6 bases and J by 2 bases, with 17 bases between the two germline ends. The CDR3 consists of 14 residues. Germline loops: CDR1 DFQATT, CDR2 SNEGSKA (reference sequence). The CDR3 protein is CSAWDPGRPYEQYF. In DNA form, the CDR3 reads TGCAGTGCCTGGGACCCCGGTAGGCCCTACGAGCAGTACTTC.

The J gene is TRBJ2-7, the V gene TRBV12-3 or TRBV12-4, with D hard to call. The V end was cut by 6 bases, the J end by 3 bases, with 15 bases between. This CDR3 contains 14 residues. CDR3 in amino acids: CASSLGTLVYEQYF. The CDR3 DNA sequence: TGTGCCAGCAGCCTTGGCACCCTTGTCTACGAGCAGTACTTC.

This clonotype has more than one count but fewer than ten. This chain uses TRBV29-1 with TRBJ1-1; TRBD1 might be the D (6 bases). The CDR3 covers 15 residues. Germline V gives CDR1 SQVTM, CDR2 ANQGSEA. V was clipped by 4 bases and J by 5 bases, with 20 bases between them. The CDR3 nucleotides read TGCAGCGTTGTAATGTTTGGGGGGCGGAATACTGAAGCTTTCTTT. Protein sequence: CSVVMFGGRNTEAFF.

The V call is TRBV7-9, the J call TRBJ1-5, with TRBD1 matching over 7 bases. CDR1 and CDR2 (germline): SEHNR, FQNEAQ (reference sequence). This CDR3 has 12 residues. V shed 4 bases and J 11 bases; nucleotides not matched to a gene: 5. The CDR3 loop reads CASSYTTGAQHF. DNA for the CDR3: TGTGCCAGCAGCTATACTACAGGGGCCCAGCATTTT.

CDR3 residues: CASSFGTENEKLFF. The CDR3 bases are TGTGCCAGCAGCTTCGGGACAGAGAATGAAAAACTGTTTTTT. This chain joins TRBV7-9 and TRBJ1-4; TRBD1 matches 7 bases. V shed 3 bases and J 5 bases; nucleotides not matched to a gene: 3. This CDR3 is built from 14 residues. CDR1 is SEHNR and CDR2 is FQNEAQ in the germline V gene (reference sequence). Supplemented by reference TRBV7-9 and TRBJ1-4, the full variable domain reads DTGVSQNPRHKITKRGQNVTFRCDPISEHNRLYWYRQTLGQGPEFLTYFQNEAQLEKSRLLSDRFSAERPKGSFSTLEIQRTEQGDSAMYLCASSFGTENEKLFFGSGTQLSVL.

This clonotype occurred a few times. This chain joins TRBV18 and TRBJ1-4, with unresolved D. Trimming left V 3 bases short and J 5 bases short, with 7 bases between. Germline V gene data show CDR1 as KGHSH and CDR2 as LQKENI. This CDR3 spans 13 amino acids. This CDR3 is CASSPVGNEKLFF. The CDR3, as DNA: TGTGCCAGCTCACCGGTCGGCAATGAAAAACTGTTTTTT.